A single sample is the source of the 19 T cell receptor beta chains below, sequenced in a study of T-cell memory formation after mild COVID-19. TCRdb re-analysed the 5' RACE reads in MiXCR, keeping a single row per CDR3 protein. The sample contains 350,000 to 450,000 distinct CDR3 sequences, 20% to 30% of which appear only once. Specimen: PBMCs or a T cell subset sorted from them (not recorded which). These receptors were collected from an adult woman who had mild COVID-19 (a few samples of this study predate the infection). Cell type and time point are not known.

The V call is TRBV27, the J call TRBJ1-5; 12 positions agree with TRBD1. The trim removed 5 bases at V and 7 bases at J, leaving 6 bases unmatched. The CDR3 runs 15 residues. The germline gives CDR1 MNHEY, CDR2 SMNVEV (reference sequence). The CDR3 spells CASSTGTGGRQPQHF. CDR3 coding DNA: TGTGCCAGCAGTACCGGGACAGGGGGCCGGCAGCCCCAGCATTTT.

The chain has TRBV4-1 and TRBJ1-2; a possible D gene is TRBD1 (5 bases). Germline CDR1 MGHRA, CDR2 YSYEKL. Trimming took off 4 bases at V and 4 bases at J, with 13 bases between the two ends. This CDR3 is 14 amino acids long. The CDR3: CASSPPGVSYGYTF. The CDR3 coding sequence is TGCGCCAGCAGCCCGCCGGGGGTTAGCTATGGCTACACCTTC.

CDR3 sequence reads: CSARDRRGLYEQYF. The CDR3 DNA follows: TGCAGTGCTAGAGATAGGAGGGGGCTCTACGAGCAGTACTTC. The chain couples TRBV20-1 to TRBJ2-7; a possible D gene is TRBD1 (7 bases). In germline, CDR1 is DFQATT, CDR2 SNEGSKA (reference sequence). The CDR3 length is 14 residues. V was trimmed by 0 bases and J by 3 bases, leaving 12 bases between them.

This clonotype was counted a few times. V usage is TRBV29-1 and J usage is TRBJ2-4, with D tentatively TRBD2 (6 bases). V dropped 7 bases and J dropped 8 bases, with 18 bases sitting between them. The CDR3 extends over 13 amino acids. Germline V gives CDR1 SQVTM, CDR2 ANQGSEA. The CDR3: CSALTRGEYIQYF. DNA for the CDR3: TGCAGCGCCTTGACTAGGGGTGAATACATTCAGTACTTC.

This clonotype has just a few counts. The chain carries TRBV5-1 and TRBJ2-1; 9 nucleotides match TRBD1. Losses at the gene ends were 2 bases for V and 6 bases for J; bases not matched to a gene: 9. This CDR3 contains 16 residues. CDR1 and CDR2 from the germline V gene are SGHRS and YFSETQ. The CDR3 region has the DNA TGCGCCAGCAGCTTAGTTGAGAGGACAGGGGTCAATGAGCAGTTCTTC. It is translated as CASSLVERTGVNEQFF.

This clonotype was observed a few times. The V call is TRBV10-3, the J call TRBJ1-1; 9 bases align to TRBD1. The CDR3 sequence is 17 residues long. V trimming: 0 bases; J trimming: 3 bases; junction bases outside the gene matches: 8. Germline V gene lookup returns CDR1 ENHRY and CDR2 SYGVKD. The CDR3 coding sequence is TGTGCCATCAGTGAGTCGAGCACAGGGGGCTTGTACACTGAAGCTTTCTTT. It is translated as CAISESSTGGLYTEAFF.

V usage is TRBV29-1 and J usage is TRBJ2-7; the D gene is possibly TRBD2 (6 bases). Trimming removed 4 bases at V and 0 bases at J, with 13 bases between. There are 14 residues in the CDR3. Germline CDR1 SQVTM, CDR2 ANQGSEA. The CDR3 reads CSVVSGLHSYEQYF. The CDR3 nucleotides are TGCAGCGTTGTTAGCGGCCTCCACTCCTACGAGCAGTACTTC.

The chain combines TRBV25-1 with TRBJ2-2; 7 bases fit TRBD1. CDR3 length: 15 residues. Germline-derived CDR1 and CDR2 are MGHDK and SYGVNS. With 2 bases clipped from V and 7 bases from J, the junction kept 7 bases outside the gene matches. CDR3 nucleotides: TGTGCCAGCAGTGAAGGACAGGTCAGGAACGGGGAGCTGTTTTTT. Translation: CASSEGQVRNGELFF.

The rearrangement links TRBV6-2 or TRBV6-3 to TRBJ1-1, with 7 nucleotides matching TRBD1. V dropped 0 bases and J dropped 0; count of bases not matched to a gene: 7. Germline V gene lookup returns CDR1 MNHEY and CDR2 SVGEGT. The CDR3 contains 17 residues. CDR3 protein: CASSYSISGQMNTEAFF. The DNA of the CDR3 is TGTGCCAGCAGTTACTCGATTTCGGGACAGATGAACACTGAAGCTTTCTTT.

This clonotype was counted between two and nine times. This chain's CDR3 is CASSLVDRGENEQFF. The CDR3 DNA reads as TGTGCCAGCAGCTTGGTCGACAGGGGGGAGAATGAGCAGTTCTTC. This chain uses TRBV5-6 with TRBJ2-1, with 9 bases that match TRBD1. This CDR3 has 15 residues. V was clipped by 0 bases and J by 7 bases; unmatched bases: 5. Germline-derived CDR1 and CDR2 are SGHDT and YYEEEE.

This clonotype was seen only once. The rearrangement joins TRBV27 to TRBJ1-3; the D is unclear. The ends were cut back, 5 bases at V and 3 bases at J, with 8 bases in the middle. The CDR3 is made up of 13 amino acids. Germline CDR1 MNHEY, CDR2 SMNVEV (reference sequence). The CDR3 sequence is CASSPGVGNTIYF. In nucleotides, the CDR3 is TGTGCCAGCAGTCCCGGGGTTGGAAACACCATATATTTT.

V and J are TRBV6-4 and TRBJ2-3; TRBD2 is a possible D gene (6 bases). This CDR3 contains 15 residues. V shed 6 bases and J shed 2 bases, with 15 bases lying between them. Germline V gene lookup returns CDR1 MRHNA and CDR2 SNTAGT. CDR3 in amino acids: CASRPEGRVTDTQYF. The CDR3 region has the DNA TGTGCCAGCAGGCCGGAGGGCAGGGTCACAGATACGCAGTATTTT.

CDR3 in DNA: TGTGCCAGCGAGGATGGCGGGGGGCGTTCGAACACCGGGGAGCTGTTTTTT. Amino acid sequence: CASEDGGGRSNTGELFF. The V gene is TRBV2, the J gene TRBJ2-2, with 8 bases identical to TRBD2. This CDR3 contains 17 residues. In germline, CDR1 is SNHLY, CDR2 FYNNEI. V gave up 8 bases and J gave up 0 bases; unmatched junction bases: 11. The variable domain in full, with the rest retrieved from reference TRBV2 and TRBJ2-2, is EPEVTQTPSHQVTQMGQEVILRCVPISNHLYFYWYRQILGQKVEFLVSFYNNEISEKSEIFDDQFSVERPDGSNFTLKIRSTKLEDSAMYFCASEDGGGRSNTGELFFGEGSRLTVL.

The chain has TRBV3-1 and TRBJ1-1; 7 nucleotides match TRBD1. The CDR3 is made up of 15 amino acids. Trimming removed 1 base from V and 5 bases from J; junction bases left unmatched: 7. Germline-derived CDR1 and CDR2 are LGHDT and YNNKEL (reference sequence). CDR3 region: CASSQALTGRTEAFF. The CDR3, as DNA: TGTGCCAGCAGCCAAGCCCTGACAGGGAGGACTGAAGCTTTCTTT. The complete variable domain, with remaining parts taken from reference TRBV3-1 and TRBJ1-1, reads DTAVSQTPKYLVTQMGNDKSIKCEQNLGHDTMYWYKQDSKKFLKIMFSYNNKELIINETVPNRFSPKSPDKAHLNLHINSLELGDSAVYFCASSQALTGRTEAFFGQGTRLTVV.

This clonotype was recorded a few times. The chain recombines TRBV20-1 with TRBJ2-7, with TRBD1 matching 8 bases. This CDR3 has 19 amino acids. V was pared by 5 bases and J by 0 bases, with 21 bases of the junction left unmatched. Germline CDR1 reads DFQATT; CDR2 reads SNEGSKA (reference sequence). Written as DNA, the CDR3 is TGCAGTGCTCAGATGCGGGACAGGTTACGAGGGCCCAGCTCCTACGAGCAGTACTTC. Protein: CSAQMRDRLRGPSSYEQYF.

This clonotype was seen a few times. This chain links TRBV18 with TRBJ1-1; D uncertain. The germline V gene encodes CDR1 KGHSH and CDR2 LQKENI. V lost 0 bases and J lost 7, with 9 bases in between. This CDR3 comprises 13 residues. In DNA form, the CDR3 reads TGTGCCAGCTCACCACCGATCCTAATTGAAGCTTTCTTT. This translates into CASSPPILIEAFF.

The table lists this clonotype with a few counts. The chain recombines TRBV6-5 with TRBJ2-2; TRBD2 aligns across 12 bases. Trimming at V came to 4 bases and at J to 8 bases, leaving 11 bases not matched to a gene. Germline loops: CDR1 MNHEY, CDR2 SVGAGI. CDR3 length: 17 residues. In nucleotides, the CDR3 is TGTGCCAGCAGTTCGCCGACTAGCGGGAGCTTCGCAGGGGAGCTGTTTTTT. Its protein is CASSSPTSGSFAGELFF.

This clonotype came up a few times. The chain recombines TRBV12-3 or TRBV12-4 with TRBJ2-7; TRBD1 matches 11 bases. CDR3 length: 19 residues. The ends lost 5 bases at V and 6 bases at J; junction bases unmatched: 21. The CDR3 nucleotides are TGTGCCAGCAGTAAGCTAACCGGACTCCGGGACAGGGGGGATACCGAGCAGTACTTC. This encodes CASSKLTGLRDRGDTEQYF.

CDR3 nucleotide sequence: TGCAGCGCCAGCCCGGGACTTGGAGGGGCCAACGTCCTGACTTTC. It is translated as CSASPGLGGANVLTF. The V gene is TRBV29-1, the J gene TRBJ2-6; a possible D gene is TRBD2 (6 bases). Germline V lookup: CDR1 SQVTM, CDR2 ANQGSEA. V was pared by 7 bases and J by 4 bases, with 17 bases between. The CDR3 sequence is 15 residues long.